This TCR beta chain was obtained from a study of T-cell reconstitution after alpha-beta-depleted transplantation in children. V was clipped by 3 bases and J by 4 bases, with 6 bases between them. The CDR3 loop spans 13 amino acids. Per the germline V gene, CDR1 is LGHDT and CDR2 is YNNKEL (reference sequence). The TCRbeta library was prepared with unique molecular identifiers. From the PCR reads, TCRdb called clonotypes with MiXCR, one entry per CDR3 protein. Of 350,000 to 400,000 distinct CDR3 sequences listed, about an eighth are singletons. The TCR originated in a human donor who donated a stem cell graft to a child with Fanconi anemia. The sample was PBMCs, taken from the stem cell graft. The chain has TRBV3-1 and TRBJ2-2; D not resolved. The CDR3 spells CASSHTATGELFF. The CDR3 coding sequence is TGTGCCAGCAGCCATACGGCCACCGGGGAGCTGTTTTTT.